This TCR beta chain was observed in a study of control samples from healthy donors and cancer patients. The CDR3 contains 15 residues. Germline assignment: CDR1 MDHEN and CDR2 SYDVKM. The V gene end was trimmed by 7 bases and the J gene end by 3 bases; junction bases not matched to a gene: 9. Only in-frame clones appear in the TCRdb table, and some are missing; sequencing was by immunoSEQ multiplex PCR. Of about 110,000 clones listed, around four fifths are singletons. The rearrangement joins TRBV28 to TRBJ1-3; 7 nucleotides align to TRBD1. Sequences were obtained from blood. The origin of this receptor is a man aged 18-30 years in good health. This chain's CDR3 is CASIHRGSLGNTIYF. The CDR3 nucleotides are TGTGCCAGCATCCACAGGGGTTCCCTTGGAAACACCATATATTTT.